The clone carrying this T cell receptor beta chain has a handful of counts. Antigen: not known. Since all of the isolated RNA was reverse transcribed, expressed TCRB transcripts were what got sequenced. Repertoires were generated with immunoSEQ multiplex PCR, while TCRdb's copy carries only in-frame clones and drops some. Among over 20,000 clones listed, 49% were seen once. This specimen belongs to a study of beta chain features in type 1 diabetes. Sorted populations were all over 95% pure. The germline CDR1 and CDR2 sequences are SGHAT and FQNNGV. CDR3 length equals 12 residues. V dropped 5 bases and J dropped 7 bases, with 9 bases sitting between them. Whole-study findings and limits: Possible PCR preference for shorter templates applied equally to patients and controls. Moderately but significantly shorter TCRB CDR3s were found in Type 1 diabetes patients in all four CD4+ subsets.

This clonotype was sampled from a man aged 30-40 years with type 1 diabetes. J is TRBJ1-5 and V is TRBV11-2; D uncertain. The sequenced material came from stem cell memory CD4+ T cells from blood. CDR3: CASSPGGQPQHF. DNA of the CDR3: TGTGCCAGCAGCCCCGGAGGGCAGCCCCAGCATTTT.